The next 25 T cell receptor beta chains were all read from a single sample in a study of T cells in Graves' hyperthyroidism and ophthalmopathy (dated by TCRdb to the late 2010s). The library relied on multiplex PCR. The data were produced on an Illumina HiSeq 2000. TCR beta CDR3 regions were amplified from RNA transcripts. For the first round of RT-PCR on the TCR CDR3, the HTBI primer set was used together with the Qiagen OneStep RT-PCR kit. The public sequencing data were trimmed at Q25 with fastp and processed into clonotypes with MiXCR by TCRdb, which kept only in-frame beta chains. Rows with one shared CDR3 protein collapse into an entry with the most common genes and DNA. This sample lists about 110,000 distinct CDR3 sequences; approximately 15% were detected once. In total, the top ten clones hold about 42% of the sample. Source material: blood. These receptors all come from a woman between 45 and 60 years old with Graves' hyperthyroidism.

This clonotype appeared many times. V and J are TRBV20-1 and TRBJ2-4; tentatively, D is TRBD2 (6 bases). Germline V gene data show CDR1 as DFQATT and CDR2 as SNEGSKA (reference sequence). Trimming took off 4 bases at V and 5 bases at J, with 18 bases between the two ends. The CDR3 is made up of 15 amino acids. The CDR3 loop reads CSATLSEGGQNIQYF. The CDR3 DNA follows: TGCAGTGCTACCCTCTCGGAGGGTGGTCAAAACATTCAGTACTTC.

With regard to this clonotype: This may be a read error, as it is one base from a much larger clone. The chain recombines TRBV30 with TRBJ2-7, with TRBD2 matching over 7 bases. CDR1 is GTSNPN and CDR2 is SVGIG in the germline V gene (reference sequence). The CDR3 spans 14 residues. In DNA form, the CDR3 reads TGTGCCTGGAGTAGCGGGACGGGCTCCTACGGGCAGTACGTC. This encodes CAWSSGTGSYGQYV.

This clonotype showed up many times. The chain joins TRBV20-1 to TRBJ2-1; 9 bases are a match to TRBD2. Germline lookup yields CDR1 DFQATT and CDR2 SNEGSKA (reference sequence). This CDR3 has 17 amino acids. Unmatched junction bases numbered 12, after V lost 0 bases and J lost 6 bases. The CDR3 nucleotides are TGCAGTGCTAGAGAGGTTTATGCTAGCGGGACTCCCAATGAGCAGTTCTTC. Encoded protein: CSAREVYASGTPNEQFF.

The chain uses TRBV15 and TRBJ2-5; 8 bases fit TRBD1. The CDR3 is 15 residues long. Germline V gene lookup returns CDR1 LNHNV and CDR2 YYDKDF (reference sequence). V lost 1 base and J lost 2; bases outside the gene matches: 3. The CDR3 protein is CATSRANRGQETQYF. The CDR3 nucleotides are TGTGCCACCAGCAGAGCTAACAGGGGGCAAGAGACCCAGTACTTC.

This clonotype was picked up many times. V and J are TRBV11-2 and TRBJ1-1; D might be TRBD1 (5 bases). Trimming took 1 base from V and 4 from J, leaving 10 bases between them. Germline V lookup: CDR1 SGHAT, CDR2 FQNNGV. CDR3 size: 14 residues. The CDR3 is CASSLGGFGTEAFF. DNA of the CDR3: TGTGCCAGCAGCTTAGGGGGCTTTGGCACTGAAGCTTTCTTT. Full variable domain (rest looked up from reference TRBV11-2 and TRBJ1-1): EAGVAQSPRYKIIEKRQSVAFWCNPISGHATLYWYQQILGQGPKLLIQFQNNGVVDDSQLPKDRFSAERLKGVDSTLKIQPAKLEDSAVYLCASSLGGFGTEAFFGQGTRLTVV.

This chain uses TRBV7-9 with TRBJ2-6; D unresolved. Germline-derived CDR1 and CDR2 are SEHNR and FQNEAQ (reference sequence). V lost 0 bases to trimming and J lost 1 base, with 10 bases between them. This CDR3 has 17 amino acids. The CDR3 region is CASSLAVGVSGANVLTF. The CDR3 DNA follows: TGTGCCAGCAGCTTAGCCGTTGGGGTATCTGGGGCCAACGTCCTGACTTTC.

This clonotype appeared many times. CDR3 region: CASIQDSGNTIYF. Written as DNA, the CDR3 is TGCGCCAGCATTCAGGACTCTGGAAACACCATATATTTT. The chain is built from TRBV10-2 and TRBJ1-3, with D unclear. The CDR3 contains 13 residues. Germline CDR1 WSHSY, CDR2 SAAADI. V was cut by 7 bases and J by 0 bases, with 7 bases left in between.

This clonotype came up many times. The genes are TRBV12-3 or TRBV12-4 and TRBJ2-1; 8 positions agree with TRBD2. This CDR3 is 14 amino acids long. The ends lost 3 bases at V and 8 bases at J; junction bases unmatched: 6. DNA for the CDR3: TGTGCCAGCAGTTTCCCGGGGACTAGGGATGAGCAGTTCTTC. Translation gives CASSFPGTRDEQFF.

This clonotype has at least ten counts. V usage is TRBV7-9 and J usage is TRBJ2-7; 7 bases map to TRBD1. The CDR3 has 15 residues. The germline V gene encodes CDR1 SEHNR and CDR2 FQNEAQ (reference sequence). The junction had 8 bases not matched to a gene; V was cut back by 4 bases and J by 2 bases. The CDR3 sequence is CASSSNRGVPYEQYF. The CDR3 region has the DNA TGTGCCAGCAGCTCGAACAGGGGTGTCCCCTACGAGCAGTACTTC.

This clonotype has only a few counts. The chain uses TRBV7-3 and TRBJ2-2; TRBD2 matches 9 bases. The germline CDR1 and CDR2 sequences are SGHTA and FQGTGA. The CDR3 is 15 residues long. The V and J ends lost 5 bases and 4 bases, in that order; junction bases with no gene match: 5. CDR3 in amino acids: CASSRTSVGTGELFF. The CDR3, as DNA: TGTGCCAGCAGCCGGACTAGCGTCGGCACCGGGGAGCTGTTTTTT. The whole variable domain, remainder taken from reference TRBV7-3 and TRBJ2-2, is GAGVSQTPSNKVTEKGKYVELRCDPISGHTALYWYRQSLGQGPEFLIYFQGTGAADDSGLPNDRFFAVRPEGSVSTLKIQRTERGDSAVYLCASSRTSVGTGELFFGEGSRLTVL.

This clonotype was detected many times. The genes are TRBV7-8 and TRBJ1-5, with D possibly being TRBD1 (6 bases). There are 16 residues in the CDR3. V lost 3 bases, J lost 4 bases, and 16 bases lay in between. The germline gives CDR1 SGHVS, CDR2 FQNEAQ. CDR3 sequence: CASSFTGRAGNQPQHF. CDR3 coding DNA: TGTGCCAGCAGCTTTACAGGGCGGGCTGGGAATCAGCCCCAGCATTTT.

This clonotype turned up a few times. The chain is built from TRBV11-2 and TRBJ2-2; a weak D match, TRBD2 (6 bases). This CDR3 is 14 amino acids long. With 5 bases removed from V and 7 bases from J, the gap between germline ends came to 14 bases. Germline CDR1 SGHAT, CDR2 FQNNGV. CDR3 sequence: CASSEGLFNGELFF. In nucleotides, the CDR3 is TGTGCCAGCAGCGAAGGACTATTTAACGGGGAGCTGTTTTTT.

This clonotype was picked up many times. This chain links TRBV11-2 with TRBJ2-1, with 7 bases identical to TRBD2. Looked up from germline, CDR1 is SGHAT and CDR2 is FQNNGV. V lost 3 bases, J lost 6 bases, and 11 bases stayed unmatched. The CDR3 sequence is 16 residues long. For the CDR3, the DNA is TGTGCCAGCAGCTTCTCCCTTGGCGGGAGCCTCAATGAGCAGTTCTTC. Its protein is CASSFSLGGSLNEQFF. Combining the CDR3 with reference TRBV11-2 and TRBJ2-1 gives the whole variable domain EAGVAQSPRYKIIEKRQSVAFWCNPISGHATLYWYQQILGQGPKLLIQFQNNGVVDDSQLPKDRFSAERLKGVDSTLKIQPAKLEDSAVYLCASSFSLGGSLNEQFFGPGTRLTVL.

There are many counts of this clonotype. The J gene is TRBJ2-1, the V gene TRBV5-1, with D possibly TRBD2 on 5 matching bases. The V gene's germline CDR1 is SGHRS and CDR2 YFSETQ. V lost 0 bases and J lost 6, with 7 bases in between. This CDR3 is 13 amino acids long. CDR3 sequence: CASSLGLANEQFF. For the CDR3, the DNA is TGCGCCAGCAGCTTGGGGCTAGCCAATGAGCAGTTCTTC.

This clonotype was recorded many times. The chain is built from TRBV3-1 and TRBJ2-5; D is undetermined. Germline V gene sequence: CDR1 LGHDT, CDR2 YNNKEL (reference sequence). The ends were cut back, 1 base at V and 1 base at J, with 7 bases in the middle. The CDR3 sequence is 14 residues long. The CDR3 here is CASSQGTVQETQYF. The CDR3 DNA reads TGTGCCAGCAGCCAAGGTACAGTCCAAGAGACCCAGTACTTC.

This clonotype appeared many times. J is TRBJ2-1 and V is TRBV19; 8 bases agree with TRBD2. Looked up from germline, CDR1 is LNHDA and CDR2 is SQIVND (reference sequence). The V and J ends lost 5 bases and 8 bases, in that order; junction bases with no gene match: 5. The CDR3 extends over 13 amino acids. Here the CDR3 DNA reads TGTGCCAGTAGTCGAGGACTAGCCCATGAGCAGTTCTTC. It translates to CASSRGLAHEQFF.

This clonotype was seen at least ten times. DNA for the CDR3: TGTGCCAGCGTGGGAGCGAGCACAGATACGCAGTATTTT. Amino acid sequence: CASVGASTDTQYF. The rearrangement joins TRBV6-1 to TRBJ2-3; D perhaps matches TRBD2 (5 bases). Looked up from germline, CDR1 is MNHNS and CDR2 is SASEGT. This CDR3 is built from 13 residues. V lost 8 bases and J lost 0, with 9 bases in between.

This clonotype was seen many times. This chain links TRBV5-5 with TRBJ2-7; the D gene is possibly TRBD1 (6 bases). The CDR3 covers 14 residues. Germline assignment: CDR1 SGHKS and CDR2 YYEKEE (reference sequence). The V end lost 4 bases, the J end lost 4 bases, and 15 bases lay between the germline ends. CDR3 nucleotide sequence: TGTGCCAGCAGCCCCACCGGGACAAAGTACGAGCAGTACTTC. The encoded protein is CASSPTGTKYEQYF.

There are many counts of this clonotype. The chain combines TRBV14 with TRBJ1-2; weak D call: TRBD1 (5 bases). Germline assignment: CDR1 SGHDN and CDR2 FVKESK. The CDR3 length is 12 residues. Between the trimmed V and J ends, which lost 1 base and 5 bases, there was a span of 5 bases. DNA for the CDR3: TGTGCCAGCAGCCAAGGGACATATGGCTACACCTTC. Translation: CASSQGTYGYTF.

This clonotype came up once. DNA of the CDR3: TGTGCCAGCAGTTTAACCCGCGGGACTGAAGCTTTCTTT. Amino acid sequence: CASSLTRGTEAFF. This chain connects TRBV12-3 or TRBV12-4 to TRBJ1-1, with no clear D. The V end lost 2 bases, the J end lost 5 bases, and 9 bases lay between the germline ends. The CDR3 sequence is 13 residues long.

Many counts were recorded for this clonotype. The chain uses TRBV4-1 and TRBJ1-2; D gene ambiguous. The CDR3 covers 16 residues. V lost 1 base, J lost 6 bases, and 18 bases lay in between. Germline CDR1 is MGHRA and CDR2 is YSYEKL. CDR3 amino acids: CASSQARYGPPDGYTF. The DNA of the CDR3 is TGCGCCAGCAGCCAAGCTCGTTACGGCCCGCCGGATGGCTACACCTTC.

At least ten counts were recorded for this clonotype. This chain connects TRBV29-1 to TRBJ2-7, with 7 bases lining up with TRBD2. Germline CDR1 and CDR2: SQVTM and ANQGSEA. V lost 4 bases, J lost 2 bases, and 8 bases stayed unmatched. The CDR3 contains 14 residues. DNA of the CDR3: TGCAGCGTTGTAAGCGGGATTACCCCCTACGAGCAGTACTTC. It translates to CSVVSGITPYEQYF.

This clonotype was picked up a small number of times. The CDR3 loop reads CSVVLRERGEAFF. The CDR3 coding sequence is TGCAGCGTTGTTTTGAGGGAACGGGGTGAAGCTTTCTTT. The rearrangement uses TRBV29-1 and TRBJ1-1; D gene unclear. Germline CDR1 is SQVTM and CDR2 is ANQGSEA. This CDR3 has 13 amino acids. Trimming pared 4 bases from V and 7 bases from J, leaving 16 bases between.

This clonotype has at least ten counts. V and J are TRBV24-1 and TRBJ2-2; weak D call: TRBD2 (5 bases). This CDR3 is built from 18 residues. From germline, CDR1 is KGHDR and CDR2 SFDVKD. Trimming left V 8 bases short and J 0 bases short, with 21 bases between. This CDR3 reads CATTGETTIGTNTGELFF. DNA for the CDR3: TGTGCCACCACAGGAGAAACGACTATCGGCACGAACACCGGGGAGCTGTTTTTT.

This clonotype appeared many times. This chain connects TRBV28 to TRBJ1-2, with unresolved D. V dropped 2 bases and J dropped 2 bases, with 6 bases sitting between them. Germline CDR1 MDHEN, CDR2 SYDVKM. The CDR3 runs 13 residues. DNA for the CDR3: TGTGCCAGCAGTTTACCTCAGAACTATGGCTACACCTTC. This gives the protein CASSLPQNYGYTF.